This T cell receptor beta chain appears in the sequencing data of a study of HIV-infected patients and healthy controls. Study at large: About 65% of the sixteen became undetectable by the second bleed, and all after another year of therapy. Study observations and caveats: Healthy control repertoires had roughly threefold more distinct CDR3s than untreated HIV+ repertoires, and higher Shannon diversity. Significantly higher mean Gini indices appeared in HIV-infected repertoires, possibly reflecting oligoclonality.

In this sample, this clonotype turned up many times. Its antigen remains unidentified. J was trimmed by 7 bases and V by 8 bases; bases with no gene match: 12. CDR1 MNHNS and CDR2 SASEGT come from the germline V gene. CDR3 size: 15 residues. cDNA was made from roughly 470 ng RNA using alpha and beta constant primers. Each of the alpha and beta chains got its own library through chain-specific third strand synthesis with indices. MiXCR, applied by TCRdb to the 5' RACE reads, yields one record per CDR3 protein. The sample holds some 20,000 distinct CDR3 sequences, approximately 9% seen once. Antiretroviral therapy had run roughly three months, about 14 weeks, before follow-up blood collection. The repertoire came from unfractionated whole blood and reflected all unsorted peripheral T cells. An approximately 2.4 ml peripheral blood sample was taken for RNA.

The chain links TRBV6-1 to TRBJ1-2; 11 bases are a match to TRBD1. The sequencing here drew on blood, taken during antiretroviral therapy. This clonotype was sampled from an adult with HIV infection. The CDR3 spells CASEFWGQGDRGYTF. In DNA, the CDR3 is TGTGCCAGCGAATTTTGGGGACAGGGGGACCGTGGCTACACCTTC.